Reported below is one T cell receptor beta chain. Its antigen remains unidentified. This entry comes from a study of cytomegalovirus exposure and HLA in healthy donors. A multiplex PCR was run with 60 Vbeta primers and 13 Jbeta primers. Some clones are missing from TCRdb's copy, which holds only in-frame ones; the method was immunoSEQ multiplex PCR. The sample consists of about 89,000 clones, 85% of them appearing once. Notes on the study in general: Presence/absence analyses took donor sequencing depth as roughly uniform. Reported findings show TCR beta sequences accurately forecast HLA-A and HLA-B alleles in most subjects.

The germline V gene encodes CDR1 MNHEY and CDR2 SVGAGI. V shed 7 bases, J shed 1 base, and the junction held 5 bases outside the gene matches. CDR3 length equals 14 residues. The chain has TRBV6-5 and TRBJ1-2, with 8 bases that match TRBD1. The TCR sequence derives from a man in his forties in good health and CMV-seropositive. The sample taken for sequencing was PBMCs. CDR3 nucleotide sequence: TGTGCCAGCACCTCGACAGGGGTTAACTATGGCTACACCTTC. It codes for CASTSTGVNYGYTF.